This T cell receptor (beta chain) emerged from a study of blood T cell repertoires in COVID-19. Background on the study: Sources were T cells, B-cell-depleted T cells, or PBMCs; the material itself was cDNA or gDNA.

In the original analysis: Amplification with reference gene primers provided the estimates of nucleated cell counts. Using immunoSEQ multiplex PCR, the repertoire was profiled, and TCRdb retains in-frame clones only, with some absent. The V and J calls and the clone size are those of that table, but D and trimming were determined from the DNA. The sample records fewer than 250,000 clones, around four fifths being singletons. Sequenced material: peripheral blood. The receptor's source is a woman aged 70-85 years with active or convalescent COVID-19.

The CDR3 loop is CATSENRVEQFF. CDR3 bases: TGTGCCACCAGTGAAAACAGGGTTGAGCAGTTCTTC. The genes are TRBV24-1 and TRBJ2-1; weak D call: TRBD1 (6 bases). The CDR3 is made up of 12 amino acids. The germline gives CDR1 KGHDR, CDR2 SFDVKD. Trimming shortened V by 4 bases and J by 9 bases, and 9 bases separated the two germline ends.